This T cell receptor beta chain was documented in a study of radiotherapy plus CTLA-4 blockade in lung cancer. Regarding this clone: No antigen is known for it.

The study, taken as a whole, reports: TCR clones from tumors expanded in blood after radiotherapy plus ipilimumab.

Germline CDR1 LNHNV, CDR2 YYDKDF (reference sequence). This CDR3 region has 18 residues. The V and J ends lost 0 bases and 5 bases respectively, with 20 bases between them. The repertoire was sequenced with immunoSEQ multiplex PCR; TCRdb's copy has only in-frame clones and lacks some. Seen here are 90,000 to 100,000 clones, 65% to 85% observed once, and the top ten hold approximately 3%. The chain uses TRBV15 and TRBJ1-5; D call uncertain. The sequence came from a human donor with non-small cell lung cancer who had a partial response to radiotherapy plus ipilimumab. Some clones in this sample may be carry-over from other donors' samples. The sample consisted of peripheral blood, taken from a patient treated with radiotherapy plus ipilimumab. The CDR3 DNA reads as TGTGCCACCAGCAGAGATGTTTCAGGTTGGCAGTTACATCAGCCCCAGCATTTT. This codes for CATSRDVSGWQLHQPQHF. The full variable domain, completed using reference TRBV15 and TRBJ1-5, is DAMVIQNPRYQVTQFGKPVTLSCSQTLNHNVMYWYQQKSSQAPKLLFHYYDKDFNNEADTPDNFQSRRPNTSFCFLDIRSPGLGDTAMYLCATSRDVSGWQLHQPQHFGDGTRLSIL.